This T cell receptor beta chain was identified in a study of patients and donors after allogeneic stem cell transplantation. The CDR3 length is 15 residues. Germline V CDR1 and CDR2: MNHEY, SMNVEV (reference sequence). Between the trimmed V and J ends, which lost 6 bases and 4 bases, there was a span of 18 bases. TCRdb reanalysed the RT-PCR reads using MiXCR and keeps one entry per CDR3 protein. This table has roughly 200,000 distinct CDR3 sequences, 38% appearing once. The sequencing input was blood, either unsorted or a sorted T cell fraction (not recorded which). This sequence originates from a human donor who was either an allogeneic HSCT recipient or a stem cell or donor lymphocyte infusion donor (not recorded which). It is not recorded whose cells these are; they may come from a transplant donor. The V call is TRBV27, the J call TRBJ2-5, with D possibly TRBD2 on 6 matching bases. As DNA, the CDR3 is TGTGCCAGCAGGGACCGGGGCCGGGGGAGAGAGACCCAGTACTTC. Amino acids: CASRDRGRGRETQYF.